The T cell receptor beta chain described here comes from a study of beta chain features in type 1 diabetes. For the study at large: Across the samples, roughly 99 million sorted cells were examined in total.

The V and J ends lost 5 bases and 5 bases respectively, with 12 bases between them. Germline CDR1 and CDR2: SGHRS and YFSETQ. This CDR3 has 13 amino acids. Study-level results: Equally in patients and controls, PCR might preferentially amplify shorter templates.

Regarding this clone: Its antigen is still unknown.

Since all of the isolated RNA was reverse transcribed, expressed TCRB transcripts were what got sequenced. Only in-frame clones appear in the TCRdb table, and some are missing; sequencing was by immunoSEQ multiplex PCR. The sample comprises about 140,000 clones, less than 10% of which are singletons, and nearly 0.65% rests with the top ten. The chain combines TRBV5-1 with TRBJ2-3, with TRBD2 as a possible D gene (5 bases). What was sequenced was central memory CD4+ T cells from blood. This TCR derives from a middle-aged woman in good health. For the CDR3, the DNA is TGCGCCAGCAGGGAGGAAATCGGAGATACGCAGTATTTT. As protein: CASREEIGDTQYF.